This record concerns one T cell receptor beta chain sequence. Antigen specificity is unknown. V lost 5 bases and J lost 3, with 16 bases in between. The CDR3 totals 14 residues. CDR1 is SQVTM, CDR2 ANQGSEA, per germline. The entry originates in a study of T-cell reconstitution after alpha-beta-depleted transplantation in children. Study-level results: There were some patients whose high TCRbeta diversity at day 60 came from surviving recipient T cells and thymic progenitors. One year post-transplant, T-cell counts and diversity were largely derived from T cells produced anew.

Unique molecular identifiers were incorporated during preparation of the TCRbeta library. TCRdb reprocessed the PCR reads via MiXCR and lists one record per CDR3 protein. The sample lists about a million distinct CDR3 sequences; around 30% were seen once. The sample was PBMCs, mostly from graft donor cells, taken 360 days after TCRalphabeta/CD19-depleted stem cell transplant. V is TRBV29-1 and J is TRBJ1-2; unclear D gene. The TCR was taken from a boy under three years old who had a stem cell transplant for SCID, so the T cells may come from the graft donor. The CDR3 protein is CSVLGTLLDYGYTF. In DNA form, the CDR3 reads TGCAGCGTTTTGGGCACCCTGCTGGACTATGGCTACACCTTC.